This is a list of T cell receptor beta chains from one sample in a study of shared clonotypes between healthy human individuals. Some clones are missing from TCRdb's copy, which holds only in-frame ones; the method was immunoSEQ multiplex PCR. The sample records about half a million clones, about four fifths being singletons. The sample was PBMCs. These receptors were obtained from a woman between 40 and 50 years old in good health. Some clones in this sample may be carry-over from other donors' samples. CDR3s include the opening cysteine and the closing phenylalanine or tryptophan.

j_call v_call cdr3_aa
TRBJ1-3 TRBV4-1 CASSQPGQPPGNTIYF
TRBJ1-1 TRBV5-1 CASSPGQGIEAFF
TRBJ2-1 TRBV10-3 CATRQGYNEQFF
TRBJ1-5 TRBV28 CASSLGGFSGNQPQHF
TRBJ2-5 TRBV4-2 CASSQDPLGVTSSETQYF
TRBJ2-4 TRBV7-7 CASSRPGTSPKNIQYF
TRBJ2-5 TRBV4-2 CASSQDLDRPLAGGKETQYF
TRBJ2-2 TRBV6-1 CASSERRGLAGAGELFF
TRBJ1-3 TRBV5-1 CASSQGHLSSGNTIYF
TRBJ2-2 TRBV29-1 CSVGTGNTGELFF
TRBJ2-5 TRBV5-1 CASSSRGGQGGNVETQYF
TRBJ1-3 TRBV10-2 CASSETGTVGNTIYF
. TRBV10-2 CASRNSAYEQYF
TRBJ2-6 TRBV28 CASTTGANVLTF
TRBJ2-1 TRBV7-2 CASSLGRDSNNEQFF
TRBJ1-1 TRBV5-1 CASSLGQRNTEAFF
TRBJ2-7 TRBV29-1 CSARTGGAVYEQYF
TRBJ1-4 TRBV6-1 CASSNRDRAVEKLFF
TRBJ1-6 TRBV30 CAWSVGRGESSPLHF
TRBJ2-2 TRBV28 CASLAGRETGELFF
TRBJ2-1 TRBV2 CASRTLWANYNEQFF
TRBJ2-1 TRBV7-9 CASSSYPQGLYNEQFF
TRBJ2-3 TRBV5-4 CASSGRAAGDTQYF
TRBJ2-7 TRBV30 CAWSGRDRWSYEQYF
TRBJ1-1 TRBV29-1 CSAQEGVEAFF
TRBJ2-7 TRBV7-3 CASSLVGTDPHEQYF
TRBJ2-7 TRBV30 CAWSVQGTWRYF
TRBJ1-1 TRBV29-1 CSVWGGYTEAFF
TRBJ2-1 TRBV27 CASSRGLYNEQFF
TRBJ1-2 TRBV28 CASSLVRDGYTF
TRBJ2-3 TRBV7-6 CASSLGTGWADTQYF
TRBJ2-1 TRBV19 CASKAPGGNEQFF
TRBJ2-3 TRBV18 CASSPRASGSTDTQYF
TRBJ2-3 TRBV9 CASSGGTMGTDTQYF
TRBJ2-3 TRBV7-6 CASSLGGVTDTQYF
TRBJ2-2 TRBV15 CATSRTGLRSGELFF
TRBJ1-1 TRBV7-7 CASSIDRNTEAFF
TRBJ2-5 TRBV5-1 CASSPQGLVVEETQYF
TRBJ2-7 TRBV29-1 CSVEGTSGRAYEQYF
TRBJ2-2 TRBV9 CASSESIANTGELFF
TRBJ2-7 TRBV5-1 CASSLADQGNEQYF
TRBJ2-7 TRBV11-2 CASSRAKAVHEQYF
TRBJ2-1 TRBV19 CASSILRRGDEQFF
TRBJ2-7 TRBV15 CATRLWEYF
TRBJ2-4 TRBV9 CASSLTDSLAIQYF
TRBJ2-7 TRBV6-5 CASRRLAGGEQYF
TRBJ2-7 TRBV28 CASSTGTGTYEQYF
TRBJ1-1 TRBV6-1 CASSDAGDREAFF
TRBJ2-1 TRBV7-7 CAGCSGRSLYNEQFF
TRBJ2-1 TRBV6-1 CASSSSGTSYNEQFF
TRBJ1-1 TRBV5-1 CASSLGGARNTEAFF